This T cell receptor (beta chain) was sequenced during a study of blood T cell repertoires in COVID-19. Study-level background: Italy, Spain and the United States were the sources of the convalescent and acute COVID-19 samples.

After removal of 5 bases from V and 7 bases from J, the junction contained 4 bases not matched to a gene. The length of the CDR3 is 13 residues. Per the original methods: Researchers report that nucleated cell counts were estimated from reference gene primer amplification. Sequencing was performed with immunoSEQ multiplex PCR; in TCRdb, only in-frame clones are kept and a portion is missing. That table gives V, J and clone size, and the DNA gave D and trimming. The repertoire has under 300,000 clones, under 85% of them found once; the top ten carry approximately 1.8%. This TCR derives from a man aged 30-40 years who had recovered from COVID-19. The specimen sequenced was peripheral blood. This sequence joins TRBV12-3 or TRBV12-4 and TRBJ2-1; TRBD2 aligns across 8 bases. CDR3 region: CASSIGGANEQFF. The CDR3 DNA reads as TGTGCCAGCAGTATCGGGGGGGCAAATGAGCAGTTCTTC.